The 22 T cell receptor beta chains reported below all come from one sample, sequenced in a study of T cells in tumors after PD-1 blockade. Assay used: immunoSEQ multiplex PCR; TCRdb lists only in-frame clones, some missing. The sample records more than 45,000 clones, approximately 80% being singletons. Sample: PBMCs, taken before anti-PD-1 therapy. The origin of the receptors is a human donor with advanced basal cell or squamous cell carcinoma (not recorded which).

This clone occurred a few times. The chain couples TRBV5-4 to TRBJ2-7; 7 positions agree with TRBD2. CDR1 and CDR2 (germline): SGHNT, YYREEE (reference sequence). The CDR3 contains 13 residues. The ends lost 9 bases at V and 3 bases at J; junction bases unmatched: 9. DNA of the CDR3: TGTGCCACTACCCCGGGAGGTGACTACGAGCAGTACTTC. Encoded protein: CATTPGGDYEQYF.

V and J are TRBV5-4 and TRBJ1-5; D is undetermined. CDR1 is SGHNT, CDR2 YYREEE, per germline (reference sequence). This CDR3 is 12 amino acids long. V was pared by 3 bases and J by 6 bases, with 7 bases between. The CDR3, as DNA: TGTGCCAGCAGCTACGACTCTCAGCCCCAGCATTTT. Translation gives CASSYDSQPQHF.

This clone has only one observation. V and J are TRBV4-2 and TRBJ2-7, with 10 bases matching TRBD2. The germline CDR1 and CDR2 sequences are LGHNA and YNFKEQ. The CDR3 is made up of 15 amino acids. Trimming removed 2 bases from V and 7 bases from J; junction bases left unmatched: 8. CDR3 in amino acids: CASSQLAGEWSEQYF. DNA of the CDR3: TGTGCCAGCAGCCAACTAGCGGGGGAATGGTCTGAGCAGTACTTC.

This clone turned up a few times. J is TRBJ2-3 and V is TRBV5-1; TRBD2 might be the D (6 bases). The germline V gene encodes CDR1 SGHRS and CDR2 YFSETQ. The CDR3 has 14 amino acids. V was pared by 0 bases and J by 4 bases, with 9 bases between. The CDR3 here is CASSLDSGADTQYF. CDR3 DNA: TGCGCCAGCAGCTTGGATAGCGGAGCAGATACGCAGTATTTT.

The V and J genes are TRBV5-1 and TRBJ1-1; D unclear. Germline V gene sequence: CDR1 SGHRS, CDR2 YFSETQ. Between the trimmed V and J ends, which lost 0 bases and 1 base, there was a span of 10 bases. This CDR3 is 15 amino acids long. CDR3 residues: CASSLDISQNTEAFF. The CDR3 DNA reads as TGCGCCAGCAGCTTGGACATCTCTCAGAACACTGAAGCTTTCTTT.

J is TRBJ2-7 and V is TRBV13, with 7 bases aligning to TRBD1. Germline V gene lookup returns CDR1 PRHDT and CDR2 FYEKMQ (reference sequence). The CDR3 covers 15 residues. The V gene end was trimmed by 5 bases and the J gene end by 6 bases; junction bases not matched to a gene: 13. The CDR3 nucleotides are TGTGCCAGCAGCGGATTCGACAGGGATAAGGGCGAGCAGTACTTC. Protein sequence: CASSGFDRDKGEQYF. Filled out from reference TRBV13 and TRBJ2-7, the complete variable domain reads AAGVIQSPRHLIKEKRETATLKCYPIPRHDTVYWYQQGPGQDPQFLISFYEKMQSDKGSIPDRFSAQQFSDYHSELNMSSLELGDSALYFCASSGFDRDKGEQYFGPGTRLTVT.

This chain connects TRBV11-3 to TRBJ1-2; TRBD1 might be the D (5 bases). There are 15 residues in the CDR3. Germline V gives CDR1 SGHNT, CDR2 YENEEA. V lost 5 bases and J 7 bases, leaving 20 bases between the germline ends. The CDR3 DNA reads TGTGCCAGCAGCCCCTACATGCGGGAGGGGAGTGGCTACACCTTC. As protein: CASSPYMREGSGYTF. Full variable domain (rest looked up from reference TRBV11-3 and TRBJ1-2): EAGVVQSPRYKIIEKKQPVAFWCNPISGHNTLYWYLQNLGQGPELLIRYENEEAVDDSQLPKDRFSAERLKGVDSTLKIQPAELGDSAVYLCASSPYMREGSGYTFGSGTRLTVV.

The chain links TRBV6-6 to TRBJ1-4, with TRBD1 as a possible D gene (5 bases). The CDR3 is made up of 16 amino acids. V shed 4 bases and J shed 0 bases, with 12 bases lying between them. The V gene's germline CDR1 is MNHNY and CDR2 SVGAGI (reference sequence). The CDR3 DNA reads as TGTGCCAGCAGTTCGACAGCAAAATCAACTAATGAAAAACTGTTTTTT. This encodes CASSSTAKSTNEKLFF.

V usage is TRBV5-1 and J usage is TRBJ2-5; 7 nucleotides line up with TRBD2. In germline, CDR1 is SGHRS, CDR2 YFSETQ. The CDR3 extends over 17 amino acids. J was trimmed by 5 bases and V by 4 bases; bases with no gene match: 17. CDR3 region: CASSPGGSVPSLETQYF. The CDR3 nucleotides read TGCGCCAGCAGCCCGGGAGGTTCTGTCCCATCGTTGGAGACCCAGTACTTC.

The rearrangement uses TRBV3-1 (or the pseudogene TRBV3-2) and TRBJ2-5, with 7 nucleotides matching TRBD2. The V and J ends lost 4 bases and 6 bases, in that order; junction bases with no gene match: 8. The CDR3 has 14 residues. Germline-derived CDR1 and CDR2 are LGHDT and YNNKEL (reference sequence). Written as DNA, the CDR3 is TGTGCCAGCAGCCGGCGCGGGGGTAGCAAGACCCAGTACTTC. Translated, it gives CASSRRGGSKTQYF.

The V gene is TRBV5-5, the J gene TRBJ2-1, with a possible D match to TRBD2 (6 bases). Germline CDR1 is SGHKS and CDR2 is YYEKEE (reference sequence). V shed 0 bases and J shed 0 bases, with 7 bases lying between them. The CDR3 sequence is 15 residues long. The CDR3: CASSLDGSSYNEQFF. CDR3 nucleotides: TGTGCCAGCAGCTTGGACGGGAGCTCCTACAATGAGCAGTTCTTC. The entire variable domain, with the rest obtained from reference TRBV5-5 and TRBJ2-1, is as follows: DAGVTQSPTHLIKTRGQQVTLRCSPISGHKSVSWYQQVLGQGPQFIFQYYEKEERGRGNFPDRFSARQFPNYSSELNVNALLLGDSALYLCASSLDGSSYNEQFFGPGTRLTVL.

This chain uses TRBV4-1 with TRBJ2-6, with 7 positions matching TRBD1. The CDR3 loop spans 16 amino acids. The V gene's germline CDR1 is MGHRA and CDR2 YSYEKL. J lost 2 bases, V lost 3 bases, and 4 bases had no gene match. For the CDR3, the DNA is TGCGCCAGCAGCCAGGTTACAGGGGCTGGGGCCAACGTCCTGACTTTC. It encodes CASSQVTGAGANVLTF.

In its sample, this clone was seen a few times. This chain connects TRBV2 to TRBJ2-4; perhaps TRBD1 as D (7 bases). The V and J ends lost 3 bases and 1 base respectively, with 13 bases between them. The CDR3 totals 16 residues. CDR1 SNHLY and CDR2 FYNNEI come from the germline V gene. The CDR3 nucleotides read TGTGCCAGCAGTGAGGAGGGGGCGCGTGCCAAAAACATTCAGTACTTC. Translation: CASSEEGARAKNIQYF.

The CDR3 coding sequence is TGTGCCAGCTCACCAGTCAGGGCCGACCCCCTCCACTTT. It yields the protein CASSPVRADPLHF. The chain uses TRBV18 and TRBJ1-6; TRBD1 might be the D (5 bases). Looked up from germline, CDR1 is KGHSH and CDR2 is LQKENI. V was clipped by 2 bases and J by 13 bases, with 12 bases between them. The CDR3 sequence is 13 residues long.

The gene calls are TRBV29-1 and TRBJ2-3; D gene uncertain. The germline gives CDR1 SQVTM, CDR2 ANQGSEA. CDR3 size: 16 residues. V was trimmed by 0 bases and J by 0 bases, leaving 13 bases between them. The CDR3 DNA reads TGCAGCGTTGAAGATCGGCTCGTAGTTAGCACAGATACGCAGTATTTT. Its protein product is CSVEDRLVVSTDTQYF.

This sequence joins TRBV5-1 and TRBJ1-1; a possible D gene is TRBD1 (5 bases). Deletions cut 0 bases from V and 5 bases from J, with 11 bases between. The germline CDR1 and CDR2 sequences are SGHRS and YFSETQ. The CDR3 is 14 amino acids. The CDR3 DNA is TGCGCCAGCAGCTTGGCAGGGATGAGGACTGAAGCTTTCTTT. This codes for CASSLAGMRTEAFF.

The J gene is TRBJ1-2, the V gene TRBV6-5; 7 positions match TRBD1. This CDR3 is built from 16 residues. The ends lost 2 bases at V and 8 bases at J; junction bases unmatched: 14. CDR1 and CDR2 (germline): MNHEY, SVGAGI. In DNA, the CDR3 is TGTGCCAGCAGTTACGAGGGGGCTAGTCTAACCGGCGGCTACACCTTC. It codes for CASSYEGASLTGGYTF.

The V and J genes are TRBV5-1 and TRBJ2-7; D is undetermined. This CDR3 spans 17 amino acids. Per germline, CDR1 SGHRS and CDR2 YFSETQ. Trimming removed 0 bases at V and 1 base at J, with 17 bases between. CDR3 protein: CASSLAEGYFDSYEQYF. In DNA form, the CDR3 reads TGCGCCAGCAGCTTGGCCGAAGGCTACTTTGATTCCTACGAGCAGTACTTC.

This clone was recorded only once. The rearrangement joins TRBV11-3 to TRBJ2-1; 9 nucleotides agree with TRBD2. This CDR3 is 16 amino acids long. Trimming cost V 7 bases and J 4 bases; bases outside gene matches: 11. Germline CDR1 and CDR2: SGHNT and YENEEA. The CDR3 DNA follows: TGTGCCAGCACAATTAGTAGCGGGAGTTTTTACAATGAGCAGTTCTTC. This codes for CASTISSGSFYNEQFF.

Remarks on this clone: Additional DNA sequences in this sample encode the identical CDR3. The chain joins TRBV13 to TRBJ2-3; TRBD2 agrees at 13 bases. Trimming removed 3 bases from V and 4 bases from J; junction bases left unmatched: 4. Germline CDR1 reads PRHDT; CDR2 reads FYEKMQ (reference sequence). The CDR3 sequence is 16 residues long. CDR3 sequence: CASSFRTSGSADTQYF. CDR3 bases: TGTGCCAGCAGCTTCCGGACTAGCGGGAGCGCAGATACGCAGTATTTT.

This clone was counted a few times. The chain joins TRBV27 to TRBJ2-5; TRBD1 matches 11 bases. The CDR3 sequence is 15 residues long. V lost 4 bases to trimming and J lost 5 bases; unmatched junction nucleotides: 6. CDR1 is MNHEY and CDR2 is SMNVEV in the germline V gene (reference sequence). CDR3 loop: CASSSGTGGAETQYF. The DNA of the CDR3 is TGTGCCAGCAGTTCCGGGACAGGGGGAGCGGAGACCCAGTACTTC.

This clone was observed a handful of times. The chain's CDR3 is CASSLQGERNNQPQHF. CDR3 nucleotides: TGTGCCAGTAGCCTACAGGGAGAGAGGAACAATCAGCCCCAGCATTTT. J is TRBJ1-5 and V is TRBV19; D is perhaps TRBD1 (6 bases). V dropped 6 bases and J dropped 3 bases, with 18 bases sitting between them. The germline CDR1 and CDR2 sequences are LNHDA and SQIVND (reference sequence). The CDR3 has 16 amino acids.